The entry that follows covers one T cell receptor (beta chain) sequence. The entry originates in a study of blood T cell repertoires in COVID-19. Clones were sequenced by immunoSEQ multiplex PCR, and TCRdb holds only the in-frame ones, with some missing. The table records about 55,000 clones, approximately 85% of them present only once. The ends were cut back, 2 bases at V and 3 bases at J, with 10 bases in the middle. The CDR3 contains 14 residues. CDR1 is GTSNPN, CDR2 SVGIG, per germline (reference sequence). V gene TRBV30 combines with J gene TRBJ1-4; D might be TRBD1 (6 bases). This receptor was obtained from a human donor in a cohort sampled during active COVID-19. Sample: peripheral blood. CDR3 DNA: TGTGCCTGGAGTTTCAGGGGACCTAATGAAAAACTGTTTTTT. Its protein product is CAWSFRGPNEKLFF.